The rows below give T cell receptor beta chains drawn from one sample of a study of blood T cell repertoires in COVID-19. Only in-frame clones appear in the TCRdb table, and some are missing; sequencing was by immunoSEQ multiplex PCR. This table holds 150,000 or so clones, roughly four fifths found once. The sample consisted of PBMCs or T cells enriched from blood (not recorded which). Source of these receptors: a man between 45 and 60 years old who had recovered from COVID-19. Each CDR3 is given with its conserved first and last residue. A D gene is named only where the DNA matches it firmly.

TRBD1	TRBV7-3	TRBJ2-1	CASSETGGSYNEQFF
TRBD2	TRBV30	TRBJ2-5	CAWSDSGGKAQYF
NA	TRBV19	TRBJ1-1	CASTWGGRNTEAFF
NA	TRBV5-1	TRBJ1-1	CASKISTNTEAFF
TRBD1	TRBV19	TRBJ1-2	CASSIHRGSYGYTF
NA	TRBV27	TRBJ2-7	CASSLIAGYEQYF
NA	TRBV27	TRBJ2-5	CASSLSSEAWQETQYF
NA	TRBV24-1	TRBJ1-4	CATSDSTGKLFF
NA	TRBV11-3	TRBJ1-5	CASSRWRVTQPQHF
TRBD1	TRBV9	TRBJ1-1	CASSVAADRITEAFF
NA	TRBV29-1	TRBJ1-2	CSAQATGANYGYTF
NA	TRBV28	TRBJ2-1	CASSLYPPRNEQFF
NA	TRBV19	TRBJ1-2	CASSTPRMSYGYTF
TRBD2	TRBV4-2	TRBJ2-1	CASSQDRERGGLIF
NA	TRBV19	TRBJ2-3	CASSTSTVDTQYF
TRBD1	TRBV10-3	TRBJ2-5	CAISERGQGRSKETQYF
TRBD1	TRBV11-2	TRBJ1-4	CASRKQGAGEKLFF
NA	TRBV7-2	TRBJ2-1	CASNLRRSSYNEQFF
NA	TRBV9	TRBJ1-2	CASSVGAGFGYTF
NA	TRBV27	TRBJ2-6	CASSSHRVTSPGANVLTF
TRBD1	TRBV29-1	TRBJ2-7	CSATRGQGFPSSYEQYF
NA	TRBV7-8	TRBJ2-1	CASSRTPGANEQFF
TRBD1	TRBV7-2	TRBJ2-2	CASSTRTGPEELFF
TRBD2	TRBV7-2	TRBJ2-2	CASSLLAGDLGELFF
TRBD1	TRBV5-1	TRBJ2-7	CASSGGAGQGTGTYEQYF
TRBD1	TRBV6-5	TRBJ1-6	CASSFGQGRSPLHF